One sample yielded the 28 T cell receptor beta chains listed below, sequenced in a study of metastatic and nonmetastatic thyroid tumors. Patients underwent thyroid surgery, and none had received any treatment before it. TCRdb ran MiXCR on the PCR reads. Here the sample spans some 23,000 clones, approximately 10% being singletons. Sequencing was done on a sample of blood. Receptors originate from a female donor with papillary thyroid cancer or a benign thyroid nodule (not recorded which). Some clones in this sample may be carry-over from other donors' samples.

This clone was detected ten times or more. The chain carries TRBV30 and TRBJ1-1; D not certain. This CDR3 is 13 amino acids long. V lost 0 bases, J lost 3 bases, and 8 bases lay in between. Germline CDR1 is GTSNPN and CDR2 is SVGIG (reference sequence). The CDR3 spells CAWSVGLDTEAFF. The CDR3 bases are TGTGCCTGGAGTGTGGGTCTAGACACTGAAGCTTTCTTT.

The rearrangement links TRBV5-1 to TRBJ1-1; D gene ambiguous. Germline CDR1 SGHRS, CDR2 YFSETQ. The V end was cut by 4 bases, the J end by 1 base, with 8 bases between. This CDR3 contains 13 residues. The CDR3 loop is CASSRAGNTEAFF. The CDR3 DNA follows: TGCGCCAGCAGCCGGGCCGGGAACACTGAAGCTTTCTTT.

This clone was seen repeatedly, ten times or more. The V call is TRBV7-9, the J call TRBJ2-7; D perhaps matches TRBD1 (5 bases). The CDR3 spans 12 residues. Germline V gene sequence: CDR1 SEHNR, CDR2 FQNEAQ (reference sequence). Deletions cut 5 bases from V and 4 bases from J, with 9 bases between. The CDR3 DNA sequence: TGTGCCAGCAGCCGCCAGGGTTACGAGCAGTACTTC. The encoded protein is CASSRQGYEQYF.

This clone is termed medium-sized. CDR3 nucleotide sequence: TGTGCCAGCCTTGCCGGACAGGGGGCCTACGAGCAGTACTTC. Encoded protein: CASLAGQGAYEQYF. The chain is built from TRBV6-2 or TRBV6-3 and TRBJ2-7, with TRBD1 matching 10 bases. The germline CDR1 and CDR2 sequences are MNHEY and SVGEGT. The CDR3 is 14 amino acids. The V gene end was trimmed by 8 bases and the J gene end by 2 bases; junction bases not matched to a gene: 6.

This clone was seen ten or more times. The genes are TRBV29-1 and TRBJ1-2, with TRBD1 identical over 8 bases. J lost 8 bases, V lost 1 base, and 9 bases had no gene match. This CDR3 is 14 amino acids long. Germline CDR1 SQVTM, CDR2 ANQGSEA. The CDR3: CSVEVRQGAWGYTF. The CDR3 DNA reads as TGCAGCGTTGAAGTTCGCCAGGGGGCTTGGGGCTACACCTTC.

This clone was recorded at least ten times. The CDR3 reads CSSRGSGNTIYF. The CDR3 DNA is TGCTCAAGCCGAGGATCTGGAAACACCATATATTTT. The J gene is TRBJ1-3, the V gene TRBV20-1; no reliable D call. Germline lookup yields CDR1 DFQATT and CDR2 SNEGSKA (reference sequence). CDR3 length: 12 residues.

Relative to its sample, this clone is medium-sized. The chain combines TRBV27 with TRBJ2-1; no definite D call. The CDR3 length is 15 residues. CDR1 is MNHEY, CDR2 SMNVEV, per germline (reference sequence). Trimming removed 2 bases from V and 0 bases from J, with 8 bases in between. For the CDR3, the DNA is TGTGCCAGCAGTTTAATGGCGAGCTCCTACAATGAGCAGTTCTTC. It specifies CASSLMASSYNEQFF.

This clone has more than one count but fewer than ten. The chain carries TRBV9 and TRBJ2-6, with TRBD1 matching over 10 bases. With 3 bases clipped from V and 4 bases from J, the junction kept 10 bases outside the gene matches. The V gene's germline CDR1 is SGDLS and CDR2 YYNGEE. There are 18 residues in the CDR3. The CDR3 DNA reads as TGTGCCAGCAGCGGGCGGGGACAGGGGATGTCCGGGGCCAACGTCCTGACTTTC. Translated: CASSGRGQGMSGANVLTF.

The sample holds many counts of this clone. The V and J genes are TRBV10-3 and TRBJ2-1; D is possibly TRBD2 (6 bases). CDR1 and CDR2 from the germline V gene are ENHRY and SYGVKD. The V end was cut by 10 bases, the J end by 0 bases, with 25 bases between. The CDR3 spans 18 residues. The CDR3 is CATTALLATVSSYNEQFF. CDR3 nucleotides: TGTGCCACCACTGCCCTTCTAGCGACGGTAAGCTCCTACAATGAGCAGTTCTTC.

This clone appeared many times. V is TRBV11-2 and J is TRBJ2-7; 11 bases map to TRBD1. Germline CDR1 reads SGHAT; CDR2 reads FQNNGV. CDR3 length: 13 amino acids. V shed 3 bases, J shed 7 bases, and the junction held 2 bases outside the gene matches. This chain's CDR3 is CASSLGQGEEQYF. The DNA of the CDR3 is TGTGCCAGCAGCTTGGGACAGGGGGAAGAGCAGTACTTC.

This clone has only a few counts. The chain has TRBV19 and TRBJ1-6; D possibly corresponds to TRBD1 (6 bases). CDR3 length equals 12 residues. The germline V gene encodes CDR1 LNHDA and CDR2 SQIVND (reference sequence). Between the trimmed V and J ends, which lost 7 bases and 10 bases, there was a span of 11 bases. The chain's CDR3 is CASNRDGSPLHF. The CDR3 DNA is TGTGCCAGTAACAGGGATGGCTCACCCCTCCACTTT.

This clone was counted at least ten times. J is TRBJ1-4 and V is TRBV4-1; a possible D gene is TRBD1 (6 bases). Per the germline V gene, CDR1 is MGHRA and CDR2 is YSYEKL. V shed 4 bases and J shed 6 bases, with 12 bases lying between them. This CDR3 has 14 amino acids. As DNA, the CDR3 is TGCGCCAGCAGCCCCGCAGGGGCGTATGAAAAACTGTTTTTT. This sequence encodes CASSPAGAYEKLFF.

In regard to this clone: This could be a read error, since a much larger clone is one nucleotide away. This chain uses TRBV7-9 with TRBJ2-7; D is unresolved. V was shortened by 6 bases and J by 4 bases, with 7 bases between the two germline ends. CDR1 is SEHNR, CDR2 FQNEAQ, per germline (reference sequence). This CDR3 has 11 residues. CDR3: CASRRQYEQYF. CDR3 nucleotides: TGTGCCAGCAGACGCCAATACGAGCAGTACTTC.

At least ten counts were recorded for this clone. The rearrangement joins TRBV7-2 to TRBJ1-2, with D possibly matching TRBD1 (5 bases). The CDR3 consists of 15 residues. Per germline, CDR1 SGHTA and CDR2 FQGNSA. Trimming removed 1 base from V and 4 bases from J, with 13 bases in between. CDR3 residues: CASSLDYGRVYGYTF. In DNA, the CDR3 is TGTGCCAGCAGCTTAGATTACGGCAGGGTCTATGGCTACACCTTC. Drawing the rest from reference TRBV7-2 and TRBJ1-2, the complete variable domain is GAGVSQSPSNKVTEKGKDVELRCDPISGHTALYWYRQSLGQGLEFLIYFQGNSAPDKSGLPSDRFSAERTGGSVSTLTIQRTQQEDSAVYLCASSLDYGRVYGYTFGSGTRLTVV.

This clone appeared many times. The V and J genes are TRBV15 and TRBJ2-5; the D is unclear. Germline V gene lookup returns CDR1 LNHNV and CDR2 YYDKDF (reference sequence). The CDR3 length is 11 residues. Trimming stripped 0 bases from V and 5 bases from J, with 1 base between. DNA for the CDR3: TGTGCCACCAGCAGAGATGAGACCCAGTACTTC. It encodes CATSRDETQYF.

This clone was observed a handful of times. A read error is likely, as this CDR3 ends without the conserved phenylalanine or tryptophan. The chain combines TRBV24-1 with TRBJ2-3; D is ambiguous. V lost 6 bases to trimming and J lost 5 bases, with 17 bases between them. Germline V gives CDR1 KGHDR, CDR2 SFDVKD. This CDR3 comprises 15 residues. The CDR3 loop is CATSPTVWSRDTQYS. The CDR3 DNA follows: TGTGCCACCAGTCCAACCGTGTGGTCCAGAGATACGCAGTATTCT.

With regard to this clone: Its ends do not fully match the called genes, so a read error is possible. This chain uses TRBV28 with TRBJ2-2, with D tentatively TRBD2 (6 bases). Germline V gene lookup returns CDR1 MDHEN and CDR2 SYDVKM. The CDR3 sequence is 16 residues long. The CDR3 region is CASSFCREKNTVELFF. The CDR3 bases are TGTGCCAGCAGTTTTTGTCGGGAGAAGAACACCGTGGAGCTGTTTTTT.

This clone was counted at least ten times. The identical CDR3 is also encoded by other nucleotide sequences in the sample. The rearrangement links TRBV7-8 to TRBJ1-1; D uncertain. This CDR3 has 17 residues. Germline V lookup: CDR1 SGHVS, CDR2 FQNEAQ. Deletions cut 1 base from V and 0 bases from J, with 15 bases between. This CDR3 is CASSLGQALRVNTEAFF. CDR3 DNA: TGTGCCAGCAGCTTAGGGCAGGCCCTCCGAGTGAACACTGAAGCTTTCTTT.

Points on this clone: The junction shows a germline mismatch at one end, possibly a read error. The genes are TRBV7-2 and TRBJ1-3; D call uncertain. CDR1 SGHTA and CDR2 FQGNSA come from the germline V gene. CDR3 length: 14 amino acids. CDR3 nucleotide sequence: TGTTCCAGCAGCAATGGGATTCATGGAAACACCATATATTTT. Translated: CSSSNGIHGNTIYF.

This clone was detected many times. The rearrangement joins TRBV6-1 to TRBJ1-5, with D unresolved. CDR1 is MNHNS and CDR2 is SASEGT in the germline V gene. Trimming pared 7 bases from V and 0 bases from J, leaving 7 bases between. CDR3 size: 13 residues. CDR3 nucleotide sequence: TGTGCCAGCAAGGGATATAGCAATCAGCCCCAGCATTTT. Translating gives CASKGYSNQPQHF.

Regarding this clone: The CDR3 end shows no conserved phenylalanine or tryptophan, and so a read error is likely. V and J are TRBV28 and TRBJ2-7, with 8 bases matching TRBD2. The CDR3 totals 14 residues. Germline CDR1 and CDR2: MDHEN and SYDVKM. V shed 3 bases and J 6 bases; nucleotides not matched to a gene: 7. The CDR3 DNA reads TGTGCCAGCAGTTTGACTAGCGTGAGGGCCGAGCAGTACCTC. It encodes CASSLTSVRAEQYL.

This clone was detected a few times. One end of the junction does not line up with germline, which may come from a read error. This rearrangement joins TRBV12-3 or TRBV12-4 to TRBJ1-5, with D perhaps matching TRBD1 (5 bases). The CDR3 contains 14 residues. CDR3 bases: TGTGTCAGCATCCATAAATTAGGGGCCCAGCCCCAGCATTTT. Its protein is CVSIHKLGAQPQHF.

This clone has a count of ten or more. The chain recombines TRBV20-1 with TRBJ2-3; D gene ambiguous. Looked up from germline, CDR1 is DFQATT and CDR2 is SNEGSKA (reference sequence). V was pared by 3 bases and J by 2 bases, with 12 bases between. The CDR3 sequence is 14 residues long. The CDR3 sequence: CSASPRVPTDTQYF. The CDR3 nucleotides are TGCAGTGCTAGCCCGAGAGTCCCCACAGATACGCAGTATTTT.

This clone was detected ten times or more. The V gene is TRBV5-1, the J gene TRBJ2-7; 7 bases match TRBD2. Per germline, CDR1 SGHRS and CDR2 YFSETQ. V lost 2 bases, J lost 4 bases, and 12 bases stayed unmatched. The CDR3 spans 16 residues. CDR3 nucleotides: TGCGCCAGCAGCTTAATCCGGGGGGACTACCAGTACGAGCAGTACTTC. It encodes CASSLIRGDYQYEQYF.

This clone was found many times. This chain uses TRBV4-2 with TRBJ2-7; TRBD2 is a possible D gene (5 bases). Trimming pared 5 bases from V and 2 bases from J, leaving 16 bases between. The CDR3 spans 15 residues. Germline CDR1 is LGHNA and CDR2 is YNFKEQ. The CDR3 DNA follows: TGTGCCAGCAGCACCTACTTGGGAGATGCCTACGAGCAGTACTTC. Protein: CASSTYLGDAYEQYF.

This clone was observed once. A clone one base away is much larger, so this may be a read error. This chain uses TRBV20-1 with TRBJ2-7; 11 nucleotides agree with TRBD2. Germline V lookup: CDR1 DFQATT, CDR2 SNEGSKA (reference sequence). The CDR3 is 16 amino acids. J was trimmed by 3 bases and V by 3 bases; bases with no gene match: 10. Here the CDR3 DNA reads TGCAGTGCTAGCCCCCCCGGGACTAGCGGCCTCTACGAGCAGTACTTC. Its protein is CSASPPGTSGLYEQYF.

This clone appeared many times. CDR3 residues: CSARGDFDLYEQYF. The CDR3 region has the DNA TGCAGTGCCCGTGGGGACTTCGACCTCTACGAGCAGTACTTC. V and J are TRBV20-1 and TRBJ2-7; maybe TRBD2 (6 bases). The CDR3 contains 14 residues. CDR1 and CDR2 (germline): DFQATT, SNEGSKA (reference sequence). Trimming stripped 6 bases from V and 3 bases from J, with 18 bases between.

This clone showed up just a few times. CDR3: CASSLGGISYEQYF. CDR3 sequence (DNA): TGTGCCAGCAGCTTAGGCGGGATCTCCTACGAGCAGTACTTC. The V gene is TRBV7-2, the J gene TRBJ2-7; D possibly corresponds to TRBD2 (6 bases). Germline-derived CDR1 and CDR2 are SGHTA and FQGNSA. Deletions cut 1 base from V and 0 bases from J, with 7 bases between. The CDR3 length is 14 residues.